These 10 T cell receptor beta chains originate from one sample sequenced in a study of T-cell memory formation after mild COVID-19. In TCRdb, the 5' RACE reads were re-called with MiXCR into one record per CDR3 protein. The table has about 13,000 distinct CDR3 sequences, roughly 20% seen once. Material for sequencing was PBMCs or a T cell subset sorted from them (not recorded which). These receptor sequences come from an adult woman who had mild COVID-19 (a few samples of this study predate the infection). Cell type and time point are not known.

Regarding this clonotype: The CDR3 end shows no conserved phenylalanine or tryptophan, and so a read error is likely. The chain couples TRBV6-1 to TRBJ2-7, with D tentatively TRBD1 (6 bases). The ends were cut back, 6 bases at V and 2 bases at J, with 17 bases in the middle. The CDR3 is 15 residues long. Germline assignment: CDR1 MNHNS and CDR2 SASEGT. The CDR3 coding sequence is TGTGCCAGCAGACGAAGTGGGGGCGACGCCTACGAGCAGTACTTA. It is translated as CASRRSGGDAYEQYL.

This clonotype was detected only once. In nucleotides, the CDR3 is TGTGCCACCAGCAGAGACAGATCCTACGAGCAGTACTTC. As protein: CATSRDRSYEQYF. The chain joins TRBV15 to TRBJ2-7; D unresolved. The CDR3 covers 13 residues. V lost 0 bases and J lost 1, with 4 bases in between. CDR1 LNHNV and CDR2 YYDKDF come from the germline V gene (reference sequence).

This clonotype was seen repeatedly, ten times or more. CDR3 sequence (DNA): TGTGCCAGCGACAGTAGGGAGAGCTCCTACAATGAGCAGTTCTTC. Residues: CASDSRESSYNEQFF. This chain links TRBV5-6 with TRBJ2-1; D is tentatively TRBD1 or TRBD2 (5 bases each). This CDR3 is built from 15 residues. CDR1 is SGHDT, CDR2 YYEEEE, per germline. V was cut by 7 bases and J by 0 bases, with 14 bases left in between.

In its sample, this clonotype was seen many times. This sequence joins TRBV5-5 and TRBJ2-1; D is possibly TRBD1 (5 bases). The V end was cut by 3 bases, the J end by 10 bases, with 11 bases between. The CDR3 totals 12 residues. Germline loops: CDR1 SGHKS, CDR2 YYEKEE (reference sequence). The CDR3: CASSSPGYEQFF. CDR3 nucleotides: TGTGCCAGCAGCTCCCCAGGGTACGAGCAGTTCTTC.

This clonotype has a count of ten or more. V usage is TRBV29-1 and J usage is TRBJ2-6; TRBD1 might be the D (6 bases). Trimming removed 3 bases at V and 3 bases at J, with 18 bases between. Germline loops: CDR1 SQVTM, CDR2 ANQGSEA. This CDR3 spans 17 amino acids. Here the CDR3 DNA reads TGCAGCGTTGAGGGATCACGGGACAAAGATGGGGCCAACGTCCTGACTTTC. Residues: CSVEGSRDKDGANVLTF.

This CDR3 is CASSPVSGAIEAFF. The CDR3 DNA reads TGTGCCAGCTCACCTGTGTCAGGGGCAATCGAAGCTTTCTTT. This chain connects TRBV18 to TRBJ1-1, with D maybe TRBD1 (6 bases). CDR1 and CDR2 from the germline V gene are KGHSH and LQKENI. The CDR3 contains 14 residues. The germline V and J ends were trimmed by 3 bases and 8 bases, with 16 bases remaining between them.

The J gene is TRBJ2-3, the V gene TRBV29-1, with 8 bases that match TRBD2. Germline CDR1 is SQVTM and CDR2 is ANQGSEA. Trimming at V came to 5 bases and at J to 3 bases, leaving 16 bases not matched to a gene. The CDR3 spans 17 residues. Here the CDR3 reads CSVNFLGKRERTDTQYF. In nucleotides, the CDR3 is TGCAGCGTTAACTTTTTGGGGAAGCGGGAGAGGACAGATACGCAGTATTTT.

This clonotype was found a few times. V gene TRBV6-5 combines with J gene TRBJ1-2; D is perhaps TRBD1 (5 bases). Germline values: CDR1 MNHEY, CDR2 SVGAGI. V was clipped by 0 bases and J by 7 bases, with 9 bases between them. This CDR3 spans 13 amino acids. CDR3 region: CASSYSGTRGYTF. For the CDR3, the DNA is TGTGCCAGCAGTTACTCAGGGACGCGTGGCTACACCTTC.

This clonotype has at least ten counts. The CDR3 reads CASSHGGIQDNEQFF. In DNA form, the CDR3 reads TGTGCCAGCAGCCACGGGGGGATTCAGGACAATGAGCAGTTCTTC. This chain links TRBV6-2 or TRBV6-3 with TRBJ2-1; TRBD2 aligns across 7 bases. The germline V gene has CDR1 MNHEY and CDR2 SVGEGT. Trimming took 6 bases from V and 5 from J; bases not matched to a gene: 10. The length of the CDR3 is 15 residues.

This clonotype was recorded at least ten times. The rearrangement uses TRBV6-6 and TRBJ2-7, with D hard to call. The CDR3 extends over 12 amino acids. CDR1 is MNHNY and CDR2 is SVGAGI in the germline V gene (reference sequence). V shed 2 bases and J shed 3 bases, with 5 bases lying between them. In nucleotides, the CDR3 is TGTGCCAGCAGTTACCTAGACTACGAGCAGTACTTC. The encoded protein is CASSYLDYEQYF.